Listed below are T cell receptor beta chains from one sample, sequenced in a study of shared T cell receptors in the human thymus. Clones were read by immunoSEQ multiplex PCR, and TCRdb kept only the in-frame ones, dropping some. The sample has hundreds of thousands of clones; around 87% are singletons. This sample also appeared in a second study, on human thymus T cells.

The sample taken for sequencing was thymocytes. These receptors all come from a boy under two years old with a congenital heart defect. Both conserved end residues are part of each CDR3.

TRBV4-3	TRBJ2-4	CASSQGSGVAGGVGAKNIQYF
TRBV6-1	TRBJ1-5	CASSGGTYSNQPQHF
TRBV4-1	TRBJ2-7	CASSQDPLLEQYF
TRBV5-6	TRBJ2-1	CASSFSTPRYNEQFF
TRBV20-1	TRBJ2-5	CSATGKETQYF
TRBV15	TRBJ2-3	CATSRENMTSGGADTQYF
TRBV2	TRBJ2-7	CASGLGQGAREQYF
TRBV25-1	TRBJ1-2	CASTQGQGTGYTF
TRBV7-9	TRBJ1-5	CASSLGWDSHQPQHF
TRBV7-3	TRBJ1-6	CPSAPCPGSPLHF
TRBV5-6	TRBJ2-1	CASSVGTSSEQFF
TRBV6-1	TRBJ2-3	CASSETGTSGFSDTQYF
TRBV4-2	TRBJ2-3	CASSQAPLGIQGKGTDTQYF
TRBV30	TRBJ2-1	CAWSVSSGRPKFF
TRBV5-4	TRBJ2-7	CASSLWASEANEQYF
TRBV13	TRBJ2-3	CASSHQVAGAPADTQYF
TRBV9	TRBJ2-3	CASSLDRGGTDTQYF
TRBV7-2	TRBJ2-5	CASSLGGQETQYF
TRBV11-2	TRBJ1-2	CASSYGQGGDGYTF
TRBV13	TRBJ1-2	CASSFQDYGYTF
TRBV5-4	TRBJ2-2	CASSLGQGGSGELFF
TRBV27	TRBJ1-5	CASSALGTTLNQPQHF
TRBV2	TRBJ2-5	CASILGGRETQYF
TRBV28	TRBJ2-7	CAGGEPNEQYF
TRBV12-5	TRBJ2-5	CASGLQGDQETQYF
TRBV4-1	TRBJ2-7	CASSPPYATPYEQYF
TRBV11-2	TRBJ2-3	CASRIGLAGGVGTDTQYF
TRBV5-3	TRBJ2-7	CARSFPRREGAHEQYF
TRBV27	TRBJ2-1	CASRTGSRGSYNEQFF
TRBV6-6	TRBJ1-2	CASDPGGDTNYGYTF
TRBV2	TRBJ1-5	CASSGGHSNQPQHF
TRBV28	TRBJ1-5	CASSLTRDSSNQPQHF
TRBV12-2	TRBJ1-3	CASRLAQLSSGNTIYF
TRBV5-1	TRBJ2-5	CASSLGLAGQETQYF
TRBV5-6	TRBJ2-5	CASSATGEWETQYF
TRBV14	TRBJ1-1	CASSQDSVGLTLMNTEAFF
TRBV5-1	TRBJ2-1	CASSLKPPEIADYNEQFF
TRBV9	TRBJ2-3	CASSTPPGLAGEPTDTQYF
TRBV14	TRBJ2-2	CASRRGQENTGELFF
TRBV5-6	TRBJ1-1	CASSIHREGGNTEAFF
TRBV28	TRBJ1-1	CASSLRKPNRDQAFF
TRBV2	TRBJ2-3	CASSSPGVASGGTDTQYF
TRBV21-1	TRBJ1-5	CASSKAQDRNQPQHF
TRBV11-2	TRBJ1-6	CASSLFSTAVNSPLHF
TRBV5-4	TRBJ2-5	CASSSGLAGGQYF
TRBV18	TRBJ1-4	CASSPRRGNEKLFF
TRBV5-4	TRBJ2-1	CASSSPAQQGYEQFF
TRBV4-1	TRBJ2-5	CASSLKTVETQYF
TRBV28	TRBJ1-1	CASSVRGRGTLNTEAFF
TRBV5-1	TRBJ1-5	CASSPTAGQGLGQPQHF
TRBV5-6	TRBJ2-1	CASSLSWTPEPHNEQFF
TRBV9	TRBJ2-1	CASSVGPSYNEQFF
TRBV28	TRBJ1-5	CASTCLGAESNQPQHF
TRBV28	TRBJ2-7	CASRSGTESYEQYF
TRBV4-3	TRBJ2-3	CASSQGLSFTDTQYF
TRBV29-1	TRBJ1-2	CSFRTGDYGYTF
TRBV7-9	TRBJ2-7	CASSYSGFSYEQYF